This paragraph reports one T cell receptor beta chain. Its antigen remains unidentified. The sample has other DNA sequences that encode this CDR3 too. Germline trimming cut 3 bases from V and 6 bases from J; bases unmatched to any gene: 3. CDR3 length: 13 residues. Germline CDR1 reads LNHDA; CDR2 reads SQIVND (reference sequence). This entry belongs to a study of shared clonotypes between healthy human individuals. General study findings and limits: What limited the represented genetic and exposure-history diversity was the small number of donors.

TCRdb's table, derived via immunoSEQ multiplex PCR, lists solely in-frame clones and lacks some. The sample holds around 2.1 million clones, approximately 94% seen once. In the naive CD8 group, cells lacked CD45RO and were positively selected for CCR7, so terminally differentiated effector memory CD45RA+ cells were left out. This receptor was obtained from a man aged 18 to 29 in good health. Some clones in this sample may be carry-over from other donors' samples. The chain carries TRBV19 and TRBJ1-1; 8 bases agree with TRBD1. Sequenced input: naive CD8+ T cells from PBMCs. CDR3: CASSILQGAEAFF. As DNA, the CDR3 is TGTGCCAGTAGTATCTTACAGGGGGCTGAAGCTTTCTTT. Looking up the rest from reference TRBV19 and TRBJ1-1 gives the full variable domain: DGGITQSPKYLFRKEGQNVTLSCEQNLNHDAMYWYRQDPGQGLRLIYYSQIVNDFQKGDIAEGYSVSREKKESFPLTVTSAQKNPTAFYLCASSILQGAEAFFGQGTRLTVV.